Below, 22 T cell receptor beta chains from the same sample are listed, as sequenced in a study of cytomegalovirus exposure and HLA in healthy donors. The PCR was carried out with 60 Vbeta primers and 13 Jbeta primers. Assay: immunoSEQ multiplex PCR; the TCRdb copy retains only in-frame clones and omits some. Seen here are around 99,000 clones, roughly 79% observed once, and the top ten hold 7.7%. The sequenced sample consisted of PBMCs. The receptors derive from a woman in her fifties or sixties in good health and CMV-seropositive.

The chain couples TRBV7-2 to TRBJ2-2; 12 positions match TRBD1. The V and J ends lost 4 bases and 6 bases, in that order; junction bases with no gene match: 15. The CDR3 loop spans 19 amino acids. Germline loops: CDR1 SGHTA, CDR2 FQGNSA. The CDR3 here is CASSSPPGQGARRAGELFF. The CDR3 coding sequence is TGTGCCAGCAGCTCACCTCCGGGACAGGGGGCTCGGCGGGCCGGGGAGCTGTTTTTT.

Only a few counts were recorded for this clone. The V and J genes are TRBV11-2 and TRBJ1-2; 7 bases are a match to TRBD1. The ends lost 6 bases at V and 7 bases at J; junction bases unmatched: 8. The CDR3 is made up of 13 amino acids. CDR1 and CDR2 (germline): SGHAT, FQNNGV. For the CDR3, the DNA is TGTGCCAGCAGGCCCAGGGGGGCGCGTGGCTACACCTTC. Translation gives CASRPRGARGYTF.

This clone was detected a few times. The rearrangement joins TRBV5-5 to TRBJ2-1, with 9 bases matching TRBD2. CDR3 length: 13 amino acids. The junction had 7 bases not matched to a gene; V was cut back by 8 bases and J by 7 bases. Germline V lookup: CDR1 SGHKS, CDR2 YYEKEE (reference sequence). CDR3 amino acids: CASRVLAGNEQFF. CDR3 in DNA: TGTGCCAGTCGCGTCCTAGCGGGGAATGAGCAGTTCTTC.

The chain employs TRBV19 and TRBJ1-3, with D uncertain. Per the germline V gene, CDR1 is LNHDA and CDR2 is SQIVND (reference sequence). The CDR3 is 14 residues long. The ends were cut back, 5 bases at V and 0 bases at J, with 8 bases in the middle. The CDR3 coding sequence is TGTGCCAGTAGTCCGTCCCTCTCTGGAAACACCATATATTTT. Translation: CASSPSLSGNTIYF. The variable domain in full, with the rest retrieved from reference TRBV19 and TRBJ1-3, is DGGITQSPKYLFRKEGQNVTLSCEQNLNHDAMYWYRQDPGQGLRLIYYSQIVNDFQKGDIAEGYSVSREKKESFPLTVTSAQKNPTAFYLCASSPSLSGNTIYFGEGSWLTVV.

V is TRBV21-1 and J is TRBJ1-1. TRBV21-1 is given as a pseudogene. The CDR3 is 16 residues long. The CDR3 sequence is CASSKARGGEGTEAFF. CDR3 DNA sequence: TGTGCCAGCAGCAAAGCGCGAGGAGGGGAAGGCACTGAAGCTTTCTTT.

In its sample, this clone was seen a few times. This chain uses TRBV25-1 with TRBJ2-5; TRBD2 is a possible D gene (6 bases). Trimming left V 3 bases short and J 2 bases short, with 10 bases between. CDR1 is MGHDK and CDR2 is SYGVNS in the germline V gene. This CDR3 region has 14 residues. Here the CDR3 DNA reads TGTGCCAGCAGTGACTCTAGCGTACAAGAGACCCAGTACTTC. Translation: CASSDSSVQETQYF.

The chain links TRBV5-1 to TRBJ2-3, with 8 bases aligning to TRBD1. Trimming cost V 0 bases and J 2 bases; bases outside gene matches: 8. Germline values: CDR1 SGHRS, CDR2 YFSETQ. The CDR3 length is 17 residues. The CDR3 DNA reads TGCGCCAGCAGCTTGGTCCGGGACAGGTTATTCACAGATACGCAGTATTTT. Encoded protein: CASSLVRDRLFTDTQYF.

This sequence joins TRBV5-6 and TRBJ2-2; 11 nucleotides agree with TRBD2. J gave up 2 bases and V 1 base, and 7 bases lay outside the gene matches. The CDR3 has 18 residues. The germline gives CDR1 SGHDT, CDR2 YYEEEE. CDR3 DNA: TGTGCCAGCAGCTTGAGGCTAGCGGGAGGTTTAAACACCGGGGAGCTGTTTTTT. Protein product: CASSLRLAGGLNTGELFF.

The chain is built from TRBV9 and TRBJ1-2, with no clear D. Per germline, CDR1 SGDLS and CDR2 YYNGEE. The CDR3 has 13 amino acids. Between the trimmed V and J ends, which lost 0 bases and 4 bases, there was a span of 7 bases. The DNA for the CDR3 is TGTGCCAGCAGCGTAGCGGCAGGCTATGGCTACACCTTC. Its translation: CASSVAAGYGYTF.

A note on this clone: The junction shows a germline mismatch at one end, possibly a read error. The gene calls are TRBV7-9 and TRBJ1-2, with 8 bases fitting TRBD1. This CDR3 has 14 residues. Germline V gene lookup returns CDR1 SEHNR and CDR2 FQNEAQ (reference sequence). The CDR3 region has the DNA TGTTCCAGCAGCTTAAGACAGGGGATGCGCGGCTACACCTTC. Its protein is CSSSLRQGMRGYTF.

This clone was seen a few times. The V gene is TRBV5-1, the J gene TRBJ2-1, with 9 bases fitting TRBD2. V shed 2 bases and J 8 bases; nucleotides not matched to a gene: 2. Germline-derived CDR1 and CDR2 are SGHRS and YFSETQ. CDR3 length: 13 amino acids. This CDR3 is CASSFSGSDEQFF. DNA of the CDR3: TGCGCCAGCAGCTTTAGCGGGAGTGATGAGCAGTTCTTC.

V and J are TRBV9 and TRBJ2-5; 11 bases match TRBD2. The germline V gene has CDR1 SGDLS and CDR2 YYNGEE. This CDR3 is 18 amino acids long. The V gene end was trimmed by 3 bases and the J gene end by 3 bases; junction bases not matched to a gene: 13. Written as DNA, the CDR3 is TGTGCCAGCAGCGGACCGGGACTAGCGGCCAGACTAGAAGAGACCCAGTACTTC. This sequence encodes CASSGPGLAARLEETQYF.

This rearrangement joins TRBV5-1 to TRBJ1-2; no clear D. Trimming cost V 4 bases and J 0 bases, with 10 bases left between them. Germline CDR1 SGHRS, CDR2 YFSETQ. The CDR3 runs 14 residues. CDR3 sequence: CASSPEPANYGYTF. The DNA for the CDR3 is TGCGCCAGCAGCCCCGAACCAGCTAACTATGGCTACACCTTC. Complete variable domain (other parts from reference TRBV5-1 and TRBJ1-2): KAGVTQTPRYLIKTRGQQVTLSCSPISGHRSVSWYQQTPGQGLQFLFEYFSETQRNKGNFPGRFSGRQFSNSRSEMNVSTLELGDSALYLCASSPEPANYGYTFGSGTRLTVV.

This sequence joins TRBV18 and TRBJ2-5, with D possibly being TRBD2 (6 bases). The CDR3 has 14 residues. V was trimmed by 5 bases and J by 1 base, leaving 11 bases between them. The V gene's germline CDR1 is KGHSH and CDR2 LQKENI. CDR3 coding DNA: TGTGCCAGCTCAAATCGCGGGACCCAAGAGACCCAGTACTTC. Amino acids: CASSNRGTQETQYF.

CDR3 bases: TGTGCCAGCAGTACGGGACTAACCTACGAGCAGTACTTC. Protein sequence: CASSTGLTYEQYF. The chain joins TRBV27 to TRBJ2-7; 7 bases map to TRBD2. V shed 5 bases, J shed 2 bases, and the junction held 3 bases outside the gene matches. The CDR3 spans 13 residues. Germline CDR1 reads MNHEY; CDR2 reads SMNVEV (reference sequence).

V is TRBV6-1 and J is TRBJ1-4, with D maybe TRBD1 (6 bases). The CDR3 has 15 amino acids. Trimming left V 6 bases short and J 7 bases short, with 18 bases between. Germline V CDR1 and CDR2: MNHNS, SASEGT. The CDR3 nucleotides are TGTGCCAGCAGCCCTCGGACAGTAGCAGCTGAAAAACTGTTTTTT. This sequence encodes CASSPRTVAAEKLFF.

This clone was counted ten times or more. In DNA form, the CDR3 reads TGTGCCAGTAGTCCCGGGACAGGGGGGGCGAACACTGAAGCTTTCTTT. The encoded protein is CASSPGTGGANTEAFF. The chain is built from TRBV19 and TRBJ1-1; 11 nucleotides align to TRBD1. The CDR3 length is 16 residues. Germline V lookup: CDR1 LNHDA, CDR2 SQIVND (reference sequence). Germline trimming cut 5 bases from V and 1 base from J; bases unmatched to any gene: 6.

V usage is TRBV2 and J usage is TRBJ2-5; 11 bases match TRBD1. The J segment lost 1 base and the V segment lost 6 bases, leaving 4 bases of the junction unmatched. The germline V gene has CDR1 SNHLY and CDR2 FYNNEI. This CDR3 is built from 15 residues. CDR3 in DNA: TGTGCCAGCAGATACGGGACAGGGGGCCAAGAGACCCAGTACTTC. Amino acid sequence: CASRYGTGGQETQYF. The full variable domain, in which reference TRBV2 and TRBJ2-5 provide the parts outside the CDR3, is EPEVTQTPSHQVTQMGQEVILRCVPISNHLYFYWYRQILGQKVEFLVSFYNNEISEKSEIFDDQFSVERPDGSNFTLKIRSTKLEDSAMYFCASRYGTGGQETQYFGPGTRLLVL.

This rearrangement joins TRBV5-5 to TRBJ2-5; 16 nucleotides agree with TRBD2. From germline, CDR1 is SGHKS and CDR2 YYEKEE (reference sequence). Trimming removed 7 bases from V and 1 base from J; junction bases left unmatched: 7. This CDR3 has 17 amino acids. The CDR3 DNA reads as TGTGCCAGCCTGATGGGACTAGCGGGGGGGCCCCAAGAGACCCAGTACTTC. Its translation is CASLMGLAGGPQETQYF. Filled out from reference TRBV5-5 and TRBJ2-5, the complete variable domain reads DAGVTQSPTHLIKTRGQQVTLRCSPISGHKSVSWYQQVLGQGPQFIFQYYEKEERGRGNFPDRFSARQFPNYSSELNVNALLLGDSALYLCASLMGLAGGPQETQYFGPGTRLLVL.

This chain uses TRBV6-1 with TRBJ2-7, with unresolved D. Germline-derived CDR1 and CDR2 are MNHNS and SASEGT. V was clipped by 6 bases and J by 6 bases, with 12 bases between them. The CDR3 loop spans 12 amino acids. In nucleotides, the CDR3 is TGTGCCAGCAGCAATTGGCAGTTCGAGCAGTACTTC. This sequence encodes CASSNWQFEQYF.

This rearrangement joins TRBV6-1 to TRBJ2-6; D possibly corresponds to TRBD2 (5 bases). With 3 bases removed from V and 2 bases from J, the gap between germline ends came to 11 bases. This CDR3 has 16 amino acids. Looked up from germline, CDR1 is MNHNS and CDR2 is SASEGT. The CDR3 spells CASSDLDGTGANVLTF. The DNA of the CDR3 is TGTGCCAGCAGTGACCTCGACGGGACTGGGGCCAACGTCCTGACTTTC.

The chain uses TRBV6-6 and TRBJ2-7; TRBD1 matches at 8 bases. J gave up 4 bases and V 0 bases, and 8 bases lay outside the gene matches. The CDR3 is 16 amino acids. The germline V gene has CDR1 MNHNY and CDR2 SVGAGI (reference sequence). DNA of the CDR3: TGTGCCAGCAGTTACTCTGGTGGGGGACAGGTTTACGAGCAGTACTTC. This translates into CASSYSGGGQVYEQYF.